These 18 T cell receptor beta chains share one sample of origin, sequenced in a study of cytomegalovirus exposure and HLA in healthy donors. Produced via immunoSEQ multiplex PCR; TCRdb's table is partial and in-frame only. The sample lists over 85,000 clones; more than 75% were seen once. Specimen: PBMCs. Source of these receptors: a woman in her 30s in good health and CMV-seropositive.

This chain links TRBV7-8 with TRBJ2-7; D possibly corresponds to TRBD2 (7 bases). CDR3 length: 13 amino acids. V lost 5 bases to trimming and J lost 11 bases, with 19 bases between them. Germline V lookup: CDR1 SGHVS, CDR2 FQNEAQ. The CDR3 nucleotides read TGTGCCAGCAGCCCTGGGGGCGGGGGCAAGGAGTACTTC. Amino acids: CASSPGGGGKEYF.

The rearrangement links TRBV5-4 to TRBJ2-5, with no clear D. V gave up 2 bases and J gave up 0 bases, with 8 bases separating them. CDR3 size: 14 residues. The germline gives CDR1 SGHNT, CDR2 YYREEE (reference sequence). The CDR3 DNA reads as TGTGCCAGCAGCTTTGATCCTAACCAAGAGACCCAGTACTTC. Amino acid sequence: CASSFDPNQETQYF.

The V call is TRBV14, the J call TRBJ2-7; tentatively, D is TRBD2 (6 bases). The V and J ends lost 1 base and 0 bases respectively, with 13 bases between them. There are 16 residues in the CDR3. Germline lookup yields CDR1 SGHDN and CDR2 FVKESK. This CDR3 is CASSQVIGGSSYEQYF. The CDR3 DNA is TGTGCCAGCAGCCAAGTTATTGGGGGGAGCTCCTACGAGCAGTACTTC.

The rearrangement links TRBV9 to TRBJ1-6, with 8 bases identical to TRBD1. The CDR3 loop spans 14 amino acids. With 3 bases clipped from V and 5 bases from J, the junction kept 1 base outside the gene matches. Germline-derived CDR1 and CDR2 are SGDLS and YYNGEE. CDR3 coding DNA: TGTGCCAGCAGCGAGGGACAGGATAATTCACCCCTCCACTTT. It specifies CASSEGQDNSPLHF.

The chain combines TRBV29-1 with TRBJ2-1; D may be TRBD2 (6 bases). Germline V gene sequence: CDR1 SQVTM, CDR2 ANQGSEA. The CDR3 totals 13 residues. The V gene lost 5 bases and the J gene lost 0 bases, with 8 bases spanning the gap. The CDR3 coding sequence is TGCAGCGTTCGGGAGAGCTCCTACAATGAGCAGTTCTTC. Its translation: CSVRESSYNEQFF.

V and J are TRBV28 and TRBJ2-7; TRBD1 matches 7 bases. The V gene's germline CDR1 is MDHEN and CDR2 SYDVKM. This CDR3 is 16 amino acids long. V gave up 8 bases and J gave up 0 bases; unmatched junction bases: 13. CDR3 bases: TGTGCCAGCGGGAGCCTGCTAGACAGGGCCTCCTACGAGCAGTACTTC. Its protein product is CASGSLLDRASYEQYF.

This clone was observed once. V and J are TRBV29-1 and TRBJ2-5; D not certain. Germline lookup yields CDR1 SQVTM and CDR2 ANQGSEA. The CDR3 sequence is 12 residues long. V dropped 3 bases and J dropped 4 bases, with 9 bases sitting between them. CDR3 DNA: TGCAGCGTTGAGCGAGCAGGAGAGACCCAGTACTTC. Its protein product is CSVERAGETQYF.

The chain combines TRBV11-1 with TRBJ2-1, with D unclear. The CDR3 contains 14 residues. V was clipped by 3 bases and J by 3 bases, with 9 bases between them. Germline V gene lookup returns CDR1 SGHAT and CDR2 FQDESV (reference sequence). Here the CDR3 reads CASSLAGLYNEQFF. CDR3 DNA: TGTGCCAGCAGCTTGGCAGGCCTCTACAATGAGCAGTTCTTC.

V gene TRBV29-1 combines with J gene TRBJ2-1, with 7 bases matching TRBD1. Trimming cost V 4 bases and J 0 bases; bases outside gene matches: 3. Germline V CDR1 and CDR2: SQVTM, ANQGSEA. CDR3 size: 14 residues. CDR3 in DNA: TGCAGCGTTGCCAGGGGGAGCTCCTACAATGAGCAGTTCTTC. Its protein product is CSVARGSSYNEQFF.

The rearrangement joins TRBV6-1 to TRBJ1-2; tentatively, D is TRBD1 (6 bases). V lost 3 bases and J lost 8, with 13 bases in between. Looked up from germline, CDR1 is MNHNS and CDR2 is SASEGT. The CDR3 runs 13 residues. The CDR3 sequence is CASSEVHRDGYTF. The CDR3 bases are TGTGCCAGCAGTGAGGTTCACAGGGACGGCTACACCTTC.

This clone was recorded once. The CDR3 DNA is TGTGCCAGCAGTTTCTCATCGGACAGTCATGGCTACACCTTC. Amino acids: CASSFSSDSHGYTF. The chain is built from TRBV27 and TRBJ1-2; tentatively, D is TRBD1 (6 bases). Trimming stripped 3 bases from V and 6 bases from J, with 14 bases between. The CDR3 consists of 14 residues. In germline, CDR1 is MNHEY, CDR2 SMNVEV (reference sequence).

The V call is TRBV10-3, the J call TRBJ2-7, with D possibly matching TRBD2 (6 bases). Trimming pared 4 bases from V and 0 bases from J, leaving 10 bases between. CDR3 length equals 14 residues. The germline CDR1 and CDR2 sequences are ENHRY and SYGVKD. The CDR3 loop reads CAISGGTGSYEQYF. Here the CDR3 DNA reads TGTGCCATCAGTGGCGGGACTGGCTCCTACGAGCAGTACTTC.

The chain is built from TRBV15 and TRBJ1-5; 12 bases align to TRBD1. The CDR3 runs 18 residues. Germline lookup yields CDR1 LNHNV and CDR2 YYDKDF (reference sequence). The V gene end was trimmed by 4 bases and the J gene end by 2 bases; junction bases not matched to a gene: 9. CDR3 sequence reads: CATSTAGQGAIGNQPQHF. In DNA, the CDR3 is TGTGCCACCAGCACCGCGGGACAGGGGGCAATAGGCAATCAGCCCCAGCATTTT.

The CDR3 DNA follows: TGCGCCAGCAGCCGGGCCGCCGGTAGCACAGATACGCAGTATTTT. Amino acid sequence: CASSRAAGSTDTQYF. V is TRBV4-3 and J is TRBJ2-3; D is unresolved. The CDR3 consists of 15 residues. Trimming cost V 4 bases and J 0 bases, with 11 bases left between them. Germline-derived CDR1 and CDR2 are LGHNA and YSLEER.

The chain uses TRBV4-1 and TRBJ2-3; a weak D match, TRBD1 (5 bases). Germline-derived CDR1 and CDR2 are MGHRA and YSYEKL. This CDR3 contains 14 residues. The ends were cut back, 2 bases at V and 4 bases at J, with 10 bases in the middle. DNA for the CDR3: TGCGCCAGCAGCCAAAACGACAGTCCAGATACGCAGTATTTT. Translation gives CASSQNDSPDTQYF.

The chain combines TRBV15 with TRBJ2-1; a weak D match, TRBD1 (5 bases). The V gene's germline CDR1 is LNHNV and CDR2 YYDKDF (reference sequence). Trimming shortened V by 6 bases and J by 7 bases, and 19 bases separated the two germline ends. This CDR3 contains 15 residues. DNA of the CDR3: TGTGCCACCAGTCTCCCCCCAGGGAAAGGGAATGAGCAGTTCTTC. Translating it yields CATSLPPGKGNEQFF.

The chain recombines TRBV19 with TRBJ2-7; TRBD2 matches at 10 bases. This CDR3 has 15 residues. V lost 5 bases to trimming and J lost 4 bases; unmatched junction nucleotides: 8. Germline V gives CDR1 LNHDA, CDR2 SQIVND (reference sequence). The CDR3 spells CASSPSLAGTYEQYF. In DNA, the CDR3 is TGTGCCAGTAGTCCGTCACTAGCGGGAACTTACGAGCAGTACTTC.

This sequence joins TRBV5-6 and TRBJ2-7, with D possibly matching TRBD2 (5 bases). Between the trimmed V and J ends, which lost 4 bases and 3 bases, there was a span of 11 bases. This CDR3 contains 13 residues. The germline CDR1 and CDR2 sequences are SGHDT and YYEEEE. The CDR3 is CASSDGLHYEQYF. In nucleotides, the CDR3 is TGTGCCAGCAGCGACGGACTGCACTACGAGCAGTACTTC.